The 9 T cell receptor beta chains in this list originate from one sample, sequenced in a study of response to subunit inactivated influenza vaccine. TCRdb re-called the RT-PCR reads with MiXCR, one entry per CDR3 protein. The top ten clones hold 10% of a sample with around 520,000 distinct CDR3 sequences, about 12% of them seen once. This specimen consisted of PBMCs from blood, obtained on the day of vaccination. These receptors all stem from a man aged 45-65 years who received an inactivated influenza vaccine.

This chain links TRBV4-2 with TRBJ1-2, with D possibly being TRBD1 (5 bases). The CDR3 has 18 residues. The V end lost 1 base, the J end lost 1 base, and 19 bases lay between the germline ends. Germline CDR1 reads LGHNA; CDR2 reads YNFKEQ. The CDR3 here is CASSQAIWSLGDNYGYTF. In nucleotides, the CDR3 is TGTGCCAGCAGCCAAGCGATTTGGAGTCTAGGGGATAACTATGGCTACACCTTC.

In DNA, the CDR3 is TGTGCCAGCAGCCCAGTGGGGACGGGGGACCGAACAGATACGCAGTATTTT. Translating it yields CASSPVGTGDRTDTQYF. This chain links TRBV7-8 with TRBJ2-3, with a tentative D call TRBD2 (6 bases). Trimming cost V 5 bases and J 3 bases, with 21 bases left between them. This CDR3 region has 17 residues. Per germline, CDR1 SGHVS and CDR2 FQNEAQ.

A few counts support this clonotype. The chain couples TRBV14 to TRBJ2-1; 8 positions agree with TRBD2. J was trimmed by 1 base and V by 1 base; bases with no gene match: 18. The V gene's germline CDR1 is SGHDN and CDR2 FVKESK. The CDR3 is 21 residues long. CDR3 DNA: TGTGCCAGCAGCCAAGGGCAGCGGGGGACACGATACGAATATTCCTACAATGAGCAGTTCTTC. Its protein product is CASSQGQRGTRYEYSYNEQFF.

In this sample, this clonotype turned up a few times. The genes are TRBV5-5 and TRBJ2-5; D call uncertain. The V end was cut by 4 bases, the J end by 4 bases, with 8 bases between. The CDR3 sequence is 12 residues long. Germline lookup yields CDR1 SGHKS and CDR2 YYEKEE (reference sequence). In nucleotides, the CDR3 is TGTGCCAGCAGCGCATTCGGAGAGACCCAGTACTTC. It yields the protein CASSAFGETQYF.

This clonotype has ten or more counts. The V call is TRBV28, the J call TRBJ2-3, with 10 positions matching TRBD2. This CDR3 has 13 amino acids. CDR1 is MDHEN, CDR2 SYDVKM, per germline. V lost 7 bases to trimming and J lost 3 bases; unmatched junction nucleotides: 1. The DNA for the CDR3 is TGTGCCAGCACACTAGCGGGAACAGATACGCAGTATTTT. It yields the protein CASTLAGTDTQYF.

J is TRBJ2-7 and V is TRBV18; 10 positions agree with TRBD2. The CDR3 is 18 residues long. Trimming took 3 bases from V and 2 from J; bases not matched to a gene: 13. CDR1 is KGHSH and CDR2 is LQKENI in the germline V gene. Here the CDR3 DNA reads TGTGCCAGCTCACCCCTCCCTGGCCCTAGCGGGGGACCCTACGAGCAGTACTTC. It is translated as CASSPLPGPSGGPYEQYF.

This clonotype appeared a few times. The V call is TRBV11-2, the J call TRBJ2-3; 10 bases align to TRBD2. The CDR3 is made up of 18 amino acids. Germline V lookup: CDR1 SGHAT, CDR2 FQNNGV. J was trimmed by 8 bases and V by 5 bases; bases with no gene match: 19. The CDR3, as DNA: TGTGCCAGCAGCCCCCACCGGGGAGCCCCTAGCGGGGGTGGTACGCAGTATTTT. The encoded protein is CASSPHRGAPSGGGTQYF.

The CDR3 DNA reads as TGTGCCAGCAGTTTATCGAGGCGGGCCCGGAACAATGAGCAGTTCTTC. Its translation: CASSLSRRARNNEQFF. The chain uses TRBV27 and TRBJ2-1; TRBD2 might be the D (5 bases). Germline V lookup: CDR1 MNHEY, CDR2 SMNVEV (reference sequence). Trimming took 0 bases from V and 5 from J, leaving 14 bases between them. This CDR3 is 16 amino acids long.

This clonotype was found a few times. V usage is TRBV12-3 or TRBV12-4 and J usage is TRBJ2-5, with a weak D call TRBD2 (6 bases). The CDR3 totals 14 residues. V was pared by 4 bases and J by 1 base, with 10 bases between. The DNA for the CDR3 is TGTGCCAGCAGTTCCCGGACTACCCAAGAGACCCAGTACTTC. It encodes CASSSRTTQETQYF.